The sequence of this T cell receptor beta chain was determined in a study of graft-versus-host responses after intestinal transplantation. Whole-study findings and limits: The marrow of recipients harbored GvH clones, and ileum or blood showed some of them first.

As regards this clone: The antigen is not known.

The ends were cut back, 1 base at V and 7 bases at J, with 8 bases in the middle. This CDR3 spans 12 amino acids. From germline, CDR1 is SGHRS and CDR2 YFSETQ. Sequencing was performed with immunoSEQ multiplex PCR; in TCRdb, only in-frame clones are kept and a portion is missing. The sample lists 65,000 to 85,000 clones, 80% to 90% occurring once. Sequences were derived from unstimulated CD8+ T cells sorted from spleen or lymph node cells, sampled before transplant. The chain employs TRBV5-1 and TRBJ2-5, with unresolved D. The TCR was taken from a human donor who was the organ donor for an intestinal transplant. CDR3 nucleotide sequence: TGCGCCAGCAGCTTGAATTGGATGACCCAGTACTTC. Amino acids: CASSLNWMTQYF.